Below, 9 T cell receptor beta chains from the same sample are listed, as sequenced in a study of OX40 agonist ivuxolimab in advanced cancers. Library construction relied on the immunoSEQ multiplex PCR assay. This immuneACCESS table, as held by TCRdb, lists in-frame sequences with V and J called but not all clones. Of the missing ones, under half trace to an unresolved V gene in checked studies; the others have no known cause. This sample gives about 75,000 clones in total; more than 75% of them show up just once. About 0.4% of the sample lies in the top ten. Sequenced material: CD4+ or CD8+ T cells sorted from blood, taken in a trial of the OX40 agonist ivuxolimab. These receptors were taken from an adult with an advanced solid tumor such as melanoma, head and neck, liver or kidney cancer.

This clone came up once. CDR3 region: CASAPGQGVHTQYF. As DNA, the CDR3 is TGTGCCAGCGCTCCGGGACAGGGGGTTCATACGCAGTATTTT. The chain links TRBV28 to TRBJ2-3; 11 bases line up with TRBD1. After removal of 8 bases from V and 7 bases from J, the junction contained 8 bases not matched to a gene. CDR1 is MDHEN and CDR2 is SYDVKM in the germline V gene. CDR3 length: 14 amino acids. Combining the CDR3 with reference TRBV28 and TRBJ2-3 gives the whole variable domain DVKVTQSSRYLVKRTGEKVFLECVQDMDHENMFWYRQDPGLGLRLIYFSYDVKMKEKGDIPEGYSVSREKKERFSLILESASTNQTSMYLCASAPGQGVHTQYFGPGTRLTVL.

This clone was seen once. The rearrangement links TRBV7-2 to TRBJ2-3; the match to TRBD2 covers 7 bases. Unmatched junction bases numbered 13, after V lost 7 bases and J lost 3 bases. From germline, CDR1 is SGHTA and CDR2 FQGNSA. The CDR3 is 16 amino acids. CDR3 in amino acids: CASTDTYTGGTDTQYF. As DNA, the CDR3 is TGTGCCAGCACCGACACCTATACCGGGGGGACAGATACGCAGTATTTT.

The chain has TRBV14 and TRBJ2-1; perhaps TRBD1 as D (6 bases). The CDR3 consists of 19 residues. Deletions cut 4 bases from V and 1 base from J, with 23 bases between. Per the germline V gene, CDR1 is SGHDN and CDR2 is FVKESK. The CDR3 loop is CASSLLDSPITVSYNEQFF. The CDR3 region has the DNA TGTGCCAGCAGCCTTTTGGACAGCCCGATAACTGTATCCTACAATGAGCAGTTCTTC.

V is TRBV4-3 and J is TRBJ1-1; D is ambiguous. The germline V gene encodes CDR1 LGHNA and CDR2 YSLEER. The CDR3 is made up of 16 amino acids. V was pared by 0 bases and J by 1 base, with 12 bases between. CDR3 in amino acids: CASSQDGVQTNTEAFF. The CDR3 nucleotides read TGCGCCAGCAGCCAAGATGGTGTCCAGACGAACACTGAAGCTTTCTTT.

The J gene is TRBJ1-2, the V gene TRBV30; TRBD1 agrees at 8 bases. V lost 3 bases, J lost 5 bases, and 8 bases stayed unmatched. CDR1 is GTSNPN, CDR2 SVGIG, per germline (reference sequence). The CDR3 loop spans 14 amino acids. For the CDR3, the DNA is TGTGCCTGGAGAAGACAGGGGCGCGGATATGGCTACACCTTC. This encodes CAWRRQGRGYGYTF. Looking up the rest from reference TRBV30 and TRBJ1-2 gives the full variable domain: SQTIHQWPATLVQPVGSPLSLECTVEGTSNPNLYWYRQAAGRGLQLLFYSVGIGQISSEVPQNLSASRPQDRQFILSSKKLLLSDSGFYLCAWRRQGRGYGYTFGSGTRLTVV.

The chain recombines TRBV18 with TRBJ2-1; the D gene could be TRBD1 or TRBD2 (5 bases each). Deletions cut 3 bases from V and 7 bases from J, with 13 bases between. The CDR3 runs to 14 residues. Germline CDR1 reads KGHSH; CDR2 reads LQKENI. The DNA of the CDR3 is TGTGCCAGCTCACCGGGGGTGGTGTATAATGAGCAGTTCTTC. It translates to CASSPGVVYNEQFF.

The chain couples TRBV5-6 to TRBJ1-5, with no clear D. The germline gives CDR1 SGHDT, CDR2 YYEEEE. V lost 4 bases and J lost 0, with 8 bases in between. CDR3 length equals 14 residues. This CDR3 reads CASSRGFSNQPQHF. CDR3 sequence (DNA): TGTGCCAGCAGCCGGGGATTTAGCAATCAGCCCCAGCATTTT.

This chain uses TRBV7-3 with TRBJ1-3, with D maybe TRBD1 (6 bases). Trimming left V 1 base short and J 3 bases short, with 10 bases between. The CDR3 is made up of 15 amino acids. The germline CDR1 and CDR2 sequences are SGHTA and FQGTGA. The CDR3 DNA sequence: TGTGCCAGCAGCTTAAGTGGACAGATTGGAAACACCATATATTTT. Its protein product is CASSLSGQIGNTIYF.

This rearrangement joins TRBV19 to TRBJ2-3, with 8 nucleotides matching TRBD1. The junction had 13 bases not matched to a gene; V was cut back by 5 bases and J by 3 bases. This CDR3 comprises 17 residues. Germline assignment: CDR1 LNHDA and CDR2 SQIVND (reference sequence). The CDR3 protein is CASSFEPPGQVTDTQYF. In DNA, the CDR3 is TGTGCCAGTAGTTTCGAACCACCGGGACAGGTAACAGATACGCAGTATTTT.